The clone carrying this TCR beta chain was detected only a few times. Its antigen remains unidentified. This donor's CMV serostatus went unrecorded. The CDR3 extends over 12 amino acids. PCR was performed using 60 Vbeta and 13 Jbeta primers. Libraries were prepared by immunoSEQ multiplex PCR; TCRdb keeps only in-frame clonotypes and omits some of them. The data contain 150,000 to 200,000 clones, roughly 80% of them singletons. The sample originates from a study of cytomegalovirus exposure and HLA in healthy donors. Study-level points and caveats: Prediction of most subjects' HLA-A and HLA-B alleles by TCR beta sequences was reportedly accurate.

Sequencing input: PBMCs. This chain links TRBV7-5 with TRBJ2-7; the table's D call of TRBD2 was not tested on the DNA. TRBV7-5 is marked as a pseudogene. The sequence came from a human donor in good health. CDR3 sequence: CARSSGAYEQYF. DNA of the CDR3: TGTGCCAGAAGCTCGGGGGCCTACGAGCAGTACTTC.